Shown below are 21 T cell receptor beta chains from a single sample sequenced in a study of T cell changes during pregnancy in multiple sclerosis. The protocol was immunoSEQ multiplex PCR, while the TCRdb copy is restricted to in-frame clones and leaves out a portion. This table has roughly 25,000 clones, more than 75% appearing once. The input for sequencing was CD4+ T cells from peripheral blood mononuclear cells, taken in the first trimester of pregnancy. The receptors derive from a female donor in good health, enrolled as a control in a pregnancy study.

The rearrangement joins TRBV2 to TRBJ1-1; D remains ambiguous. The V end was cut by 8 bases, the J end by 0 bases, with 13 bases between. Germline CDR1 reads SNHLY; CDR2 reads FYNNEI. The CDR3 extends over 14 amino acids. The CDR3 nucleotides are TGTGCCAGCCGACTATCTTTTTTGAACACTGAAGCTTTCTTT. It specifies CASRLSFLNTEAFF.

The chain combines TRBV5-1 with TRBJ1-2, with 7 bases aligning to TRBD1. The ends lost 4 bases at V and 4 bases at J; junction bases unmatched: 4. CDR3 length equals 13 residues. Germline V gene sequence: CDR1 SGHRS, CDR2 YFSETQ. CDR3 sequence: CASSDGQAYGYTF. CDR3 DNA sequence: TGCGCCAGCAGCGATGGACAGGCCTATGGCTACACCTTC. Based on the CDR3 plus reference TRBV5-1 and TRBJ1-2, the full variable domain is KAGVTQTPRYLIKTRGQQVTLSCSPISGHRSVSWYQQTPGQGLQFLFEYFSETQRNKGNFPGRFSGRQFSNSRSEMNVSTLELGDSALYLCASSDGQAYGYTFGSGTRLTVV.

Concerning this clone itself: In the same sample, other DNA sequences code for this CDR3. The V gene is TRBV19, the J gene TRBJ2-3; no reliable D call. The CDR3 sequence is 13 residues long. V was clipped by 6 bases and J by 0 bases, with 7 bases between them. Germline CDR1 LNHDA, CDR2 SQIVND (reference sequence). CDR3 amino acids: CASSPPSTDTQYF. The CDR3, as DNA: TGTGCCAGTAGCCCCCCTAGCACAGATACGCAGTATTTT.

The V gene is TRBV15, the J gene TRBJ2-7, with 7 bases aligning to TRBD2. The ends lost 0 bases at V and 3 bases at J; junction bases unmatched: 14. CDR3 length: 18 residues. In germline, CDR1 is LNHNV, CDR2 YYDKDF (reference sequence). The CDR3 is CATSRDRSGFGGSYEQYF. The CDR3, as DNA: TGTGCCACCAGCAGAGATCGCAGTGGGTTTGGCGGGAGCTACGAGCAGTACTTC. Looking up the rest from reference TRBV15 and TRBJ2-7 gives the full variable domain: DAMVIQNPRYQVTQFGKPVTLSCSQTLNHNVMYWYQQKSSQAPKLLFHYYDKDFNNEADTPDNFQSRRPNTSFCFLDIRSPGLGDTAMYLCATSRDRSGFGGSYEQYFGPGTRLTVT.

J is TRBJ1-1 and V is TRBV5-1, with 11 bases aligning to TRBD1. The germline CDR1 and CDR2 sequences are SGHRS and YFSETQ. With V trimmed by 4 bases and J by 9 bases, 17 bases remained unmatched. CDR3 length equals 17 residues. CDR3 bases: TGCGCCAGCAGCCAATATCAGATGGGACAGGGGGTCCTGAAAGCTTTCTTT. Amino acid sequence: CASSQYQMGQGVLKAFF.

This chain uses TRBV4-1 with TRBJ2-3, with 14 bases fitting TRBD2. The V segment lost 4 bases and the J segment 8 bases; nucleotides outside the gene matches: 8. This CDR3 is built from 16 residues. Germline lookup yields CDR1 MGHRA and CDR2 YSYEKL. The CDR3 nucleotides read TGCGCCAGCAGCCGAGTGACTAGCGGGGGGGCAGCTACGCAGTATTTT. Residues: CASSRVTSGGAATQYF.

CDR3 residues: CASSYREGTDTQYF. CDR3 sequence (DNA): TGTGCCAGCAGTTATCGGGAGGGCACAGATACGCAGTATTTT. This sequence joins TRBV6-5 and TRBJ2-3, with TRBD2 matching 7 bases. Germline V gene data show CDR1 as MNHEY and CDR2 as SVGAGI. V was pared by 3 bases and J by 1 base, with 1 base of the junction left unmatched. The CDR3 is 14 residues long.

The V and J genes are TRBV29-1 and TRBJ2-3, with 7 bases lining up with TRBD1. Germline CDR1 SQVTM, CDR2 ANQGSEA. J gave up 2 bases and V 7 bases, and 12 bases lay outside the gene matches. This CDR3 has 15 residues. CDR3 in amino acids: CSASRQGNPTDTQYF. The CDR3 nucleotides are TGCAGCGCCTCCCGACAGGGAAATCCCACAGATACGCAGTATTTT.

V and J are TRBV6-1 and TRBJ1-4; D not certain. Trimming shortened V by 4 bases and J by 5 bases, and 5 bases separated the two germline ends. This CDR3 spans 12 amino acids. Germline V lookup: CDR1 MNHNS, CDR2 SASEGT. CDR3 region: CASSGLNEKLFF. The DNA for the CDR3 is TGTGCCAGCAGTGGTCTAAATGAAAAACTGTTTTTT.

V is TRBV4-2 and J is TRBJ2-2; no reliable D call. Germline V lookup: CDR1 LGHNA, CDR2 YNFKEQ. This CDR3 spans 15 amino acids. The ends were cut back, 0 bases at V and 7 bases at J, with 12 bases in the middle. CDR3 amino acids: CASSQEGGQHGELFF. CDR3 sequence (DNA): TGTGCCAGCAGCCAAGAAGGTGGGCAGCACGGGGAGCTGTTTTTT.

The genes are TRBV11-3 and TRBJ2-3, with 7 bases identical to TRBD1. Germline CDR1 SGHNT, CDR2 YENEEA. V shed 0 bases, J shed 0 bases, and the junction held 3 bases outside the gene matches. The CDR3 covers 16 residues. The CDR3 DNA is TGTGCCAGCAGCTTAGAAGGGGGCTCTAGCACAGATACGCAGTATTTT. Protein product: CASSLEGGSSTDTQYF.

This rearrangement joins TRBV6-6 to TRBJ2-7; TRBD1 matches 7 bases. The V and J ends lost 2 bases and 1 base, in that order; junction bases with no gene match: 8. The CDR3 runs to 16 residues. The germline V gene encodes CDR1 MNHNY and CDR2 SVGAGI (reference sequence). The CDR3 sequence is CASSYPLGTASYEQYF. CDR3 nucleotides: TGTGCCAGCAGTTACCCCCTCGGGACAGCATCCTACGAGCAGTACTTC.

This sequence joins TRBV18 and TRBJ2-3; 9 bases align to TRBD1. Trimming at V came to 1 base and at J to 0 bases, leaving 14 bases not matched to a gene. Germline CDR1 and CDR2: KGHSH and LQKENI. The CDR3 consists of 20 residues. The CDR3 loop reads CASSPLSGQGWAASTDTQYF. CDR3 nucleotides: TGTGCCAGCTCACCACTTTCGGGACAGGGCTGGGCCGCTAGCACAGATACGCAGTATTTT.

The rearrangement joins TRBV11-2 to TRBJ2-1; D unresolved. The V gene's germline CDR1 is SGHAT and CDR2 FQNNGV. The CDR3 is 14 amino acids. The ends were cut back, 5 bases at V and 4 bases at J, with 12 bases in the middle. The CDR3 here is CASSPRAVYNEQFF. Written as DNA, the CDR3 is TGTGCCAGCAGCCCCCGTGCAGTGTACAATGAGCAGTTCTTC.

V and J are TRBV5-1 and TRBJ1-1; 11 bases are shared with TRBD1. The CDR3 loop spans 13 amino acids. Trimming cost V 4 bases and J 7 bases; bases outside gene matches: 3. Looked up from germline, CDR1 is SGHRS and CDR2 is YFSETQ. Here the CDR3 reads CASSPGTGGEAFF. In DNA form, the CDR3 reads TGCGCCAGCAGCCCCGGGACAGGGGGTGAAGCTTTCTTT.

The V gene is TRBV6-5, the J gene TRBJ2-5; possible D gene TRBD1, 5 bases. Trimming left V 0 bases short and J 5 bases short, with 13 bases between. CDR3 size: 15 residues. CDR1 and CDR2 from the germline V gene are MNHEY and SVGAGI. The CDR3 here is CASSYSIQGRETQYF. As DNA, the CDR3 is TGTGCCAGCAGTTACTCGATCCAGGGAAGGGAGACCCAGTACTTC.

Details on this clone: In the same sample, other DNA sequences code for this CDR3. The chain uses TRBV5-1 and TRBJ1-1, with D unclear. The CDR3 length is 14 residues. V lost 2 bases and J 0 bases, leaving 8 bases between the germline ends. Germline lookup yields CDR1 SGHRS and CDR2 YFSETQ. The CDR3 sequence is CASSLERLNTEAFF. In nucleotides, the CDR3 is TGCGCCAGCAGCTTAGAACGGTTGAACACTGAAGCTTTCTTT.

The chain combines TRBV15 with TRBJ2-5; TRBD2 matches at 7 bases. Germline V gene lookup returns CDR1 LNHNV and CDR2 YYDKDF (reference sequence). The junction had 2 bases not matched to a gene; V was cut back by 0 bases and J by 4 bases. This CDR3 is 14 amino acids long. The CDR3 spells CATSRDPGGETQYF. CDR3 in DNA: TGTGCCACCAGCAGAGATCCGGGAGGAGAGACCCAGTACTTC.

The rearrangement uses TRBV29-1 and TRBJ2-3; the D gene is possibly TRBD1 (6 bases). The V gene's germline CDR1 is SQVTM and CDR2 ANQGSEA. Trimming removed 5 bases at V and 4 bases at J, with 13 bases between. This CDR3 spans 13 amino acids. The CDR3 region has the DNA TGCAGCGTTCATCGGACAGCGGCAGATACGCAGTATTTT. Its protein is CSVHRTAADTQYF.

The CDR3 nucleotides read TGTGCCAGCAGCTACCGGGGGACAGGCTCCTACAATGAGCAGTTCTTC. It codes for CASSYRGTGSYNEQFF. This chain uses TRBV7-9 with TRBJ2-1; 8 nucleotides agree with TRBD1. CDR3 size: 16 residues. Germline values: CDR1 SEHNR, CDR2 FQNEAQ (reference sequence). The V gene end was trimmed by 4 bases and the J gene end by 0 bases; junction bases not matched to a gene: 5.

This chain uses TRBV14 with TRBJ2-3, with D unclear. CDR1 is SGHDN, CDR2 FVKESK, per germline. V was shortened by 2 bases and J by 0 bases, with 15 bases between the two germline ends. This CDR3 comprises 17 residues. The CDR3 is CASSQQLGWYSTDTQYF. In DNA, the CDR3 is TGTGCCAGCAGCCAACAGCTCGGGTGGTACAGCACAGATACGCAGTATTTT.